This entry features one T cell receptor beta chain sequence. As yet, its antigen is unknown. This sample is part of a study of T cells after yellow fever vaccination. In making TCR cDNA, 5'RACE template switching added a universal primer site and UMIs to it. MiXCR was run by TCRdb on the 5' RACE reads, yielding one entry per CDR3 protein. This table has a few hundred thousand distinct CDR3 sequences, roughly 4% appearing once. Germline V gene lookup returns CDR1 SEHNR and CDR2 FQNEAQ (reference sequence). The CDR3 runs to 13 residues. V dropped 1 base and J dropped 10 bases, with 13 bases sitting between them. Study findings and constraints: Overall, a small share of clonotypes was seen in both CD4 and CD8 compartments. From the bulk population, abundant clonotypes could contaminate and appear within FACS-sorted repertoires. A weaker secondary response peaked on day 5, the primary on day 15.

Here the sequenced sample was PBMCs, taken 5 days after the yellow fever booster vaccination. This TCR derives from a man aged 18 to 29 who received the YFV17D yellow fever vaccine. The J gene is TRBJ1-1, the V gene TRBV7-9; D remains unclear. CDR3 coding DNA: TGTGCCAGCAGCTTAGTTGAAGGAGATCGAGCTTTCTTT. Protein: CASSLVEGDRAFF. The full variable domain, completed using reference TRBV7-9 and TRBJ1-1, is DTGVSQNPRHKITKRGQNVTFRCDPISEHNRLYWYRQTLGQGPEFLTYFQNEAQLEKSRLLSDRFSAERPKGSFSTLEIQRTEQGDSAMYLCASSLVEGDRAFFGQGTRLTVV.